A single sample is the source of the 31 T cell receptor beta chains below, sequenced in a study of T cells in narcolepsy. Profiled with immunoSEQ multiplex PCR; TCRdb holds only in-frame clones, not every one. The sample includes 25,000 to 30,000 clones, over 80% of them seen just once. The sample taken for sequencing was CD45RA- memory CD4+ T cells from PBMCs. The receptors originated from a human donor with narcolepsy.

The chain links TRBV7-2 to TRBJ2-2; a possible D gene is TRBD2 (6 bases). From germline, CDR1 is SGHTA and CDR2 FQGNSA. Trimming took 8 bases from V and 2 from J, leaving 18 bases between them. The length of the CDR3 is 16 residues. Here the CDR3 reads CASPIKTSSNTGELFF. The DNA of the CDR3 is TGTGCCAGCCCGATAAAAACTAGCTCCAACACCGGGGAGCTGTTTTTT.

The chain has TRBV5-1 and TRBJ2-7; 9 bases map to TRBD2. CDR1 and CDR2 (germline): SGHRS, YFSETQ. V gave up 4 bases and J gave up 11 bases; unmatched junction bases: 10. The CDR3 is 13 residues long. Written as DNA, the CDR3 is TGCGCCAGCAGCCAAGATCTGTCTAGCGGGAAGTACTTC. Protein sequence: CASSQDLSSGKYF.

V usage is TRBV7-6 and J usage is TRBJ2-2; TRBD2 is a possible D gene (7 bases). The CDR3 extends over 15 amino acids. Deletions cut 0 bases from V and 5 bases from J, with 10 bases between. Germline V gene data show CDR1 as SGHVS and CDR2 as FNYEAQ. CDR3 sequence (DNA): TGTGCCAGCAGCTTAGCCGCGGGGGCAACCGGGGAGCTGTTTTTT. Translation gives CASSLAAGATGELFF. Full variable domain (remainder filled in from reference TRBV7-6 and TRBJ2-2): GAGVSQSPRYKVTKRGQDVALRCDPISGHVSLYWYRQALGQGPEFLTYFNYEAQQDKSGLPNDRFSAERPEGSISTLTIQRTEQRDSAMYRCASSLAAGATGELFFGEGSRLTVL.

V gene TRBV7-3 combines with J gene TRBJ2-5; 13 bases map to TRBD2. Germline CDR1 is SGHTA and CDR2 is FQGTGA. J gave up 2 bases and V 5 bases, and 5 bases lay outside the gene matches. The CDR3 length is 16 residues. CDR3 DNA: TGTGCCAGCAGCACGGGACTAGCGGGGCCACAAGAGACCCAGTACTTC. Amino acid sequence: CASSTGLAGPQETQYF.

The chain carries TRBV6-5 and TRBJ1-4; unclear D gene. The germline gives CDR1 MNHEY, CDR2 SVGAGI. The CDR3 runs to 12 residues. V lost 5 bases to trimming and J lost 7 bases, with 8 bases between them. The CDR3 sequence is CASSPGSEKLFF. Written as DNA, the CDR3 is TGTGCCAGCAGTCCTGGGAGTGAAAAACTGTTTTTT.

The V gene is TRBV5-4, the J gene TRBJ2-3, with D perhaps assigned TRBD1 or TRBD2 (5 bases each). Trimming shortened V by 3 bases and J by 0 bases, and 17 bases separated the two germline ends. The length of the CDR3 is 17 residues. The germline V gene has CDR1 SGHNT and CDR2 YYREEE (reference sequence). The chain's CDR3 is CASSSPGWGLSTDTQYF. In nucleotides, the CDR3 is TGTGCCAGCAGCTCCCCGGGATGGGGCCTTAGCACAGATACGCAGTATTTT.

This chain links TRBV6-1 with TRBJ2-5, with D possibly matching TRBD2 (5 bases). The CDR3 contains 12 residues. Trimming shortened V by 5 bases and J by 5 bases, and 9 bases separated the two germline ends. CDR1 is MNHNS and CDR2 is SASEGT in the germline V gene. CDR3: CASSPGRETQYF. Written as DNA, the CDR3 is TGTGCCAGCAGTCCGGGAAGGGAGACCCAGTACTTC.

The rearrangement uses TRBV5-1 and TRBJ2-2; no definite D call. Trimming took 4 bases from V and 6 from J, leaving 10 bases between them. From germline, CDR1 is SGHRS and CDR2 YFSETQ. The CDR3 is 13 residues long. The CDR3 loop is CASSPVRAGELFF. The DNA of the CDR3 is TGCGCCAGCAGCCCCGTAAGAGCCGGGGAGCTGTTTTTT.

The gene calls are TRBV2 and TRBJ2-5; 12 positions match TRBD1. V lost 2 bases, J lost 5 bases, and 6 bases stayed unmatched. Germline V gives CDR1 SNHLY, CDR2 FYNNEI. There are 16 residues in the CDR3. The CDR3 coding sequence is TGTGCCAGCAGTGAAACGGGGACAGGGGGCGGGGAGACCCAGTACTTC. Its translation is CASSETGTGGGETQYF.

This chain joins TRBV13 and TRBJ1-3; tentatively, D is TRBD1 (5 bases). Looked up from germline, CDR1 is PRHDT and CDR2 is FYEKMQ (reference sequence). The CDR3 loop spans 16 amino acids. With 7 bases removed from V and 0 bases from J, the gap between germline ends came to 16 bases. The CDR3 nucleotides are TGTGCCAGCAATCAGGGCCTGGGGAGCTCTGGAAACACCATATATTTT. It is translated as CASNQGLGSSGNTIYF.

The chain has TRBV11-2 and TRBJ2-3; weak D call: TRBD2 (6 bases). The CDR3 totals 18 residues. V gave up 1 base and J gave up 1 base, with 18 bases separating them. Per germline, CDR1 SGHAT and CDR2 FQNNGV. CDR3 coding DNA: TGTGCCAGCAGCTTAGGGTTGGGGAGCGGGCGCCGCACAGATACGCAGTATTTT. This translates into CASSLGLGSGRRTDTQYF.

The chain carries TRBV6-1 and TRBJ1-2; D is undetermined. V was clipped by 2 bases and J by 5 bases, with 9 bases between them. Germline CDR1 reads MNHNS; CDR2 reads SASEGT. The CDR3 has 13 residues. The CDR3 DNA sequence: TGTGCCAGCAGTGAAAGAGCTGGGTATGGCTACACCTTC. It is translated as CASSERAGYGYTF.

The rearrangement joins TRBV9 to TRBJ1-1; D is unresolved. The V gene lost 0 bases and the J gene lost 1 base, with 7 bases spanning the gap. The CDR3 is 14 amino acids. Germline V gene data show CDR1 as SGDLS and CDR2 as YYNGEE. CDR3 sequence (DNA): TGTGCCAGCAGCGTAGAGTGGGGGAACACTGAAGCTTTCTTT. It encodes CASSVEWGNTEAFF.

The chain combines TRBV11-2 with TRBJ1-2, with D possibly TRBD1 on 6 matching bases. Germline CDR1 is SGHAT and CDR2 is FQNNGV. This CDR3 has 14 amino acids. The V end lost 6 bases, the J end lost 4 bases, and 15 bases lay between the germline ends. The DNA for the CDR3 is TGTGCCAGCAGTCTAAGCCCAGGGGCCTATGGCTACACCTTC. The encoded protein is CASSLSPGAYGYTF.

The chain's CDR3 is CASALGLAGADSYEQYF. CDR3 DNA sequence: TGTGCTAGTGCCCTGGGACTAGCGGGGGCCGACTCCTACGAGCAGTACTTC. The J gene is TRBJ2-7, the V gene TRBV12-5, with 14 bases that match TRBD2. J lost 0 bases, V lost 7 bases, and 8 bases had no gene match. The CDR3 is made up of 17 amino acids. Germline lookup yields CDR1 LGHNT and CDR2 FRNRAP.

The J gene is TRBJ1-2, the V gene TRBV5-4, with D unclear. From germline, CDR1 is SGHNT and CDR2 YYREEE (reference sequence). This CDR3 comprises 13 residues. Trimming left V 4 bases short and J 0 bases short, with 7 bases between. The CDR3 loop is CASSVQSNYGYTF. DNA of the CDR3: TGTGCCAGCAGCGTCCAGTCTAACTATGGCTACACCTTC.

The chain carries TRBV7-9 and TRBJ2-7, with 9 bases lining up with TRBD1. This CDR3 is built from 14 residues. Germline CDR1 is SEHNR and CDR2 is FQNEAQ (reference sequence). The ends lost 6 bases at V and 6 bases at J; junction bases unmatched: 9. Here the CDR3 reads CASSPDRGFSEQYF. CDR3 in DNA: TGTGCCAGCAGTCCGGACAGGGGATTTTCCGAGCAGTACTTC.

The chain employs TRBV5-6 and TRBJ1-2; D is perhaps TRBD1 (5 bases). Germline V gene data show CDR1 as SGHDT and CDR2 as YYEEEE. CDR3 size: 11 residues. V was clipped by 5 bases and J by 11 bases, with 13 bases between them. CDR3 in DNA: TGTGCCAGCAGGAATAACGGGGGATACACCTTC. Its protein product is CASRNNGGYTF.

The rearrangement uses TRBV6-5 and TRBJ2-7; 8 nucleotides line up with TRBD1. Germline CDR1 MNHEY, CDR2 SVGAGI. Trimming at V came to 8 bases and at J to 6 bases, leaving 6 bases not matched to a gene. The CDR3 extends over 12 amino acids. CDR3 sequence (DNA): TGTGCCAGCCATGACAGGGGACGCGAGCAGTACTTC. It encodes CASHDRGREQYF.

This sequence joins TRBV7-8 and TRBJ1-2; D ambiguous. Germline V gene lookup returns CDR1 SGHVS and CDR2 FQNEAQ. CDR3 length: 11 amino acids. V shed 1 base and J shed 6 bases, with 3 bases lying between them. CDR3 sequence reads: CASSLGDGYTF. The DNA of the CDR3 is TGTGCCAGCAGCTTAGGAGATGGCTACACCTTC.

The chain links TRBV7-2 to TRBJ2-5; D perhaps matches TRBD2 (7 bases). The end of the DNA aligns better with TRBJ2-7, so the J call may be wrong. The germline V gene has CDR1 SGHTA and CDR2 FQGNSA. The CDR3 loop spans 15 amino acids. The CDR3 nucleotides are TGTGCCAGCGGGCTTCGGGGGGCAAGCTCCTACGAGCAGTACTTC. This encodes CASGLRGASSYEQYF.

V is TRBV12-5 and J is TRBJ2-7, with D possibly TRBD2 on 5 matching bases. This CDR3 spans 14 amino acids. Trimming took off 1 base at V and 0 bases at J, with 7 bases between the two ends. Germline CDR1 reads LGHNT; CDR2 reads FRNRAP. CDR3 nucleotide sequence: TGTGCTAGTGGTTTGGACGGGAACTCCTACGAGCAGTACTTC. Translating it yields CASGLDGNSYEQYF.

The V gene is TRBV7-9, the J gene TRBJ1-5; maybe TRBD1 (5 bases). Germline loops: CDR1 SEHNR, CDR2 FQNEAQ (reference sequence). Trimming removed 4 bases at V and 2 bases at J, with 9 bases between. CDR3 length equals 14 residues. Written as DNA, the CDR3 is TGTGCCAGCAGCTCCCGGGACGGCAATCAGCCCCAGCATTTT. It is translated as CASSSRDGNQPQHF.

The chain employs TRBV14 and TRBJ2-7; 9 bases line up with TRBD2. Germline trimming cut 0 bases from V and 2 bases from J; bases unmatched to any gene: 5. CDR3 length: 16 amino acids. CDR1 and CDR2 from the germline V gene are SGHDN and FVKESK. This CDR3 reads CASSQDMASGTYEQYF. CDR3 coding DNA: TGTGCCAGCAGCCAAGATATGGCTAGCGGGACCTACGAGCAGTACTTC. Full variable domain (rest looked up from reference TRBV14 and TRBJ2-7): EAGVTQFPSHSVIEKGQTVTLRCDPISGHDNLYWYRRVMGKEIKFLLHFVKESKQDESGMPNNRFLAERTGGTYSTLKVQPAELEDSGVYFCASSQDMASGTYEQYFGPGTRLTVT.

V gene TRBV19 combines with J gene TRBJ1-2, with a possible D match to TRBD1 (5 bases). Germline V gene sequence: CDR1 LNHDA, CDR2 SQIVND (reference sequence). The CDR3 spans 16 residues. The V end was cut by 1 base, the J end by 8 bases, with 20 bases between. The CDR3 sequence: CASSIGRGVVGDGYTF. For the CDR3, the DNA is TGTGCCAGTAGTATAGGGAGGGGAGTAGTAGGAGACGGCTACACCTTC. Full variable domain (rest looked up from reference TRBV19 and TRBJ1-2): DGGITQSPKYLFRKEGQNVTLSCEQNLNHDAMYWYRQDPGQGLRLIYYSQIVNDFQKGDIAEGYSVSREKKESFPLTVTSAQKNPTAFYLCASSIGRGVVGDGYTFGSGTRLTVV.

CDR3 sequence: CATSRAASYEQYF. CDR3 DNA sequence: TGTGCCACCAGCAGGGCGGCGTCTTACGAGCAGTACTTC. This chain connects TRBV15 to TRBJ2-7; D unresolved. The V gene lost 3 bases and the J gene lost 4 bases, with 10 bases spanning the gap. The germline V gene has CDR1 LNHNV and CDR2 YYDKDF (reference sequence). The CDR3 has 13 amino acids.

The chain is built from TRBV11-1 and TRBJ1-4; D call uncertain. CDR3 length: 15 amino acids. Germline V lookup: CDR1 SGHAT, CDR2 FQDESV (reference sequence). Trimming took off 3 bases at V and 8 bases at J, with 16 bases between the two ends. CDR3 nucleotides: TGTGCCAGCAGCTTCGGATCGAGGGTTAACGAAAAACTGTTTTTT. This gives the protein CASSFGSRVNEKLFF.

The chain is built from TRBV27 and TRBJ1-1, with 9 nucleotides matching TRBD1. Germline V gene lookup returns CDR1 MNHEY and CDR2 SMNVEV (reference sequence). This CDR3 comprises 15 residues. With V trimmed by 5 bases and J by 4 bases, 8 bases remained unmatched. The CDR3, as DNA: TGTGCCAGCAGTAAACAGGGGGCGCTTGGCACTGAAGCTTTCTTT. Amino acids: CASSKQGALGTEAFF.

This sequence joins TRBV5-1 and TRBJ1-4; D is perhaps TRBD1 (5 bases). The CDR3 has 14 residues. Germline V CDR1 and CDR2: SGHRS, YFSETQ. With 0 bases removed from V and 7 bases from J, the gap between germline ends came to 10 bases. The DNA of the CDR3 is TGCGCCAGCAGCTTGGACAGAGGGACTGAAAAACTGTTTTTT. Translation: CASSLDRGTEKLFF.

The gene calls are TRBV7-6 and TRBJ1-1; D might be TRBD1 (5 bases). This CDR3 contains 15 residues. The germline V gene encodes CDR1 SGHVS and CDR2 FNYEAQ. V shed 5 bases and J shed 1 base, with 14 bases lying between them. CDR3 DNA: TGTGCCAGCAGCCCGAGGGGACGGACGAACACTGAAGCTTTCTTT. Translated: CASSPRGRTNTEAFF.

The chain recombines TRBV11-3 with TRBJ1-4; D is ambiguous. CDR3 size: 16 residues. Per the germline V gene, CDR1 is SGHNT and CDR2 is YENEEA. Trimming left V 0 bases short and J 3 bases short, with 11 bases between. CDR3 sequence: CASSLDPGRPNEKLFF. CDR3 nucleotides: TGTGCCAGCAGCTTAGATCCCGGCAGACCTAATGAAAAACTGTTTTTT. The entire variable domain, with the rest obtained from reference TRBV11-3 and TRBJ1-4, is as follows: EAGVVQSPRYKIIEKKQPVAFWCNPISGHNTLYWYLQNLGQGPELLIRYENEEAVDDSQLPKDRFSAERLKGVDSTLKIQPAELGDSAVYLCASSLDPGRPNEKLFFGSGTQLSVL.